This T cell receptor (beta chain) was documented in a study of blood T cell repertoires in COVID-19. In the source study's methods: Amplified reference gene primers provided the basis for estimating nucleated cell counts. Produced via immunoSEQ multiplex PCR; TCRdb's table is partial and in-frame only. V, J and clone size were drawn from that table, and D and trimming were deduced from the DNA. The repertoire has hundreds of thousands of clones, around four fifths of them found once; the top ten carry 8% to 10%. Between the trimmed V and J ends, which lost 7 bases and 1 base, there was a span of 10 bases. The length of the CDR3 is 13 residues. Germline V gives CDR1 MNHEY, CDR2 SVGAGI.

Sequencing was done on a sample of peripheral blood. This sequence joins TRBV6-5 and TRBJ1-1, with a tentative D call TRBD1 (5 bases). This sequence originates from a woman in her fifties or sixties who had recovered from COVID-19. The CDR3 loop reads CASTPGGNTEAFF. The DNA for the CDR3 is TGTGCCAGCACCCCCGGGGGGAACACTGAAGCTTTCTTT.